This T cell receptor beta chain originates from a study of CD8 T cells in Susac syndrome. Study-wide results and limits: The authors acknowledged that their TCR sequencing and HLA analysis involved a relatively small number of individuals.

For this clonotype: Its antigen is currently unknown.

An amount of RNA that ranged from about 0.45 to 1 ug was reverse transcribed with random hexamers. The authors amplified TCR beta CDR3 across 54 Vbeta and 13 Jbeta using immunoSEQ multiplex PCR. TCRdb recomputed calls from the immunoSEQ multiplex PCR reads with MiXCR, one row per CDR3 protein. The sample shows 120,000 or so distinct CDR3 sequences, roughly 96% of them seen only once. V was shortened by 5 bases and J by 2 bases, with 12 bases between the two germline ends. The CDR3 is 14 residues long. The germline gives CDR1 SGHTA, CDR2 FQGNSA. The chain employs TRBV7-2 and TRBJ1-1, with D unclear. Input material: CD4+ T cells from PBMCs. This sequence was found in a human donor in good health. The CDR3 sequence: CASSRPVVNTEAFF. The CDR3 nucleotides read TGTGCCAGCAGCAGGCCGGTGGTTAACACTGAAGCTTTCTTT.